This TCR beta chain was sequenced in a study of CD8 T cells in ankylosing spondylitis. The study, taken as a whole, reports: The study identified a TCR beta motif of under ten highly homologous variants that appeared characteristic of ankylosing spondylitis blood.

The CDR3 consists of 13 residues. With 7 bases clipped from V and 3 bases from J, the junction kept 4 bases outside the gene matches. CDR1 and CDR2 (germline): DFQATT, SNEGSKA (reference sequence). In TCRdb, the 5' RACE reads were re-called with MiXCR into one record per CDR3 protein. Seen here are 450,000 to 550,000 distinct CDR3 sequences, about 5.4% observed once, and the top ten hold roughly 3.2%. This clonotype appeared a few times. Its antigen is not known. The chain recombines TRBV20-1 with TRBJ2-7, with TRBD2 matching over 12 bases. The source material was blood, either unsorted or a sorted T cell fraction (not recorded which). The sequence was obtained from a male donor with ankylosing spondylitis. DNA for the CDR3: TGCAGTGTCGGGACTAGCGGGTACTACGAGCAGTACTTC. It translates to CSVGTSGYYEQYF.